These T cell receptor beta chains were read from a single sample in a study of blood T cell repertoires in COVID-19. Using immunoSEQ multiplex PCR, the repertoire was profiled, and TCRdb retains in-frame clones only, with some absent. The sample shows 150,000 or so clones, around four fifths of them seen only once. Sequencing was done on a sample of PBMCs or T cells enriched from blood (not recorded which). These receptors came from a man between 65 and 85 years old who had been exposed to COVID-19. The CDR3 runs from the conserved cysteine through the conserved F or W. A D gene is named only where the DNA matches it firmly. Size is stated for part of the rows, as once, few or many counts, or as a class when the clone is expanded.

TRBJ1-1 - - TRBV5-1 TGCGCCAGCAGGGGGACTATGAACACTGAAGCTTTCTTT CASRGTMNTEAFF
TRBJ1-1 - - TRBV27 TGTGCCAGCAGTTTGGGAGGGACGAACACTGAAGCTTTCTTT CASSLGGTNTEAFF
TRBJ1-2 once - TRBV7-2 TGTGCCAGCAGCTTAGATAGCGTCTCTGGCTACACCTTC CASSLDSVSGYTF
TRBJ2-1 - TRBD1 TRBV5-1 TGCGCCAGCAGCGTCACCGGGACAGGATTTAATGAGCAGTTCTTC CASSVTGTGFNEQFF
TRBJ2-3 - TRBD2 TRBV10-1 TGCGCCAGCAGGCCCGGAGGAGCGGGAAGAGATACGCAGTATTTT CASRPGGAGRDTQYF
TRBJ2-7 - TRBD1 TRBV15 TGTGCCACCACGACAGGGGGCGAGACATACGAGCAGTACTTC CATTTGGETYEQYF
TRBJ2-1 - TRBD2 TRBV10-1 TGCGCCAGCAGTGACCGGGGGGGCGGAAGAGGTGAGCAGTTCTTC CASSDRGGGRGEQFF
TRBJ2-3 - TRBD1 TRBV18 TGTGCCAGCTCACCCCTAGGACAGGGGGCAGGGGATACGCAGTATTTT CASSPLGQGAGDTQYF
TRBJ2-5 - - TRBV15 TGTGCCACCAGCAGAGATGGAACAGAAGAGACCCAGTACTTC CATSRDGTEETQYF
TRBJ2-3 - TRBD2 TRBV5-6 TGTGCCAGCCGTAGACTAGCGGTCACAGATACGCAGTATTTT CASRRLAVTDTQYF
TRBJ1-3 - - TRBV3-1/TRBV3-2 TGTGCCAGCAGCCAAGGGACAGCAGGCATATATTTT CASSQGTAGIYF
TRBJ2-5 - - TRBV4-3 TGCGCCAGCAGCCAAGAACCGAGGGGGTACCAAGAGACCCAGTACTTC CASSQEPRGYQETQYF
TRBJ2-3 - TRBD2 TRBV7-6 TGTGCCAGCAGCTTAACCGGGGGGGCCGGGCCAGATACGCAGTATTTT CASSLTGGAGPDTQYF
TRBJ1-5 - - TRBV19 TGTGCCAGCCGATTGACAGGAAATAGCAATCAGCCCCAGCATTTT CASRLTGNSNQPQHF
TRBJ2-7 - TRBD1 TRBV4-1 TGCGCCAGCAGCCAAGTCGACAGGGGGCCTAACGAGCAGTACTTC CASSQVDRGPNEQYF
TRBJ2-7 - TRBD2 TRBV2 TGTGCCAGCAGCCCTCCTAAGGTAGCGGGGCCGAACTCCTACGAGCAGTACTTC CASSPPKVAGPNSYEQYF
TRBJ2-3 - TRBD2 TRBV7-2 TGTGCCAGCAGCTTAGAAGCTAGCGGGAGTAGCGCAGATACGCAGTATTTT CASSLEASGSSADTQYF
TRBJ2-3 few TRBD2 TRBV9 TGTGCCAGCAGCGGGACTAGCGATCCGACAGATACGCAGTATTTT CASSGTSDPTDTQYF
TRBJ2-3 - TRBD2 TRBV7-2 TGTGCCAGCAGCTTAGCGGCTAGCGGAGGCACAGATACGCAGTATTTT CASSLAASGGTDTQYF
TRBJ1-2 - TRBD1 TRBV5-4 TGTGCCAGCAGCTTTCAGGGGGCAGGAAGCTATGGCTACACCTTC CASSFQGAGSYGYTF
TRBJ2-1 - TRBD1 TRBV4-3 TGCGCCAGCAGCCAAGACGGACAGGGAAGAGATGAGCAGTTCTTC CASSQDGQGRDEQFF
TRBJ2-7 once - TRBV10-2 TGCGCCAGCGGGTACAGGGGAGGTGAGCAGTACTTC CASGYRGGEQYF
TRBJ1-5 - TRBD1 TRBV19 TGTGCCAGTAGGACCATTCGACAGGGTAGCAATCAGCCCCAGCATTTT CASRTIRQGSNQPQHF
TRBJ2-2 - TRBD1 TRBV28 TGTGCCAGTTTGAGACAGGGTAGGACCGGGGAGCTGTTTTTT CASLRQGRTGELFF
TRBJ2-2 - - TRBV10-2 TGCGCCAGCAGTCGCCGGGGAGACACCGGGGAGCTGTTTTTT CASSRRGDTGELFF
TRBJ1-2 - TRBD1 TRBV30 TGTGCCTGGAGTAGGGGACAGGGATATGGCTACACCTTC CAWSRGQGYGYTF
TRBJ2-7 - - TRBV6-2/TRBV6-3 TGTGCCAGCAGCTCATCCTCCTCGGGATACGAGCAGTACTTC CASSSSSSGYEQYF
TRBJ1-2 few - TRBV29-1 TGCAGCGTTACACAGGGTTATGGCTACACCTTC CSVTQGYGYTF
TRBJ1-4 - - TRBV12-3/TRBV12-4 TGTGCCAGCAGTCGGGGGGTCAGCGAAAAACTGTTTTTT CASSRGVSEKLFF
TRBJ2-1 - TRBD2 TRBV29-1 TGCAGCGCCTGGGGGGGGACTGGGTTATACAATGAGCAGTTCTTC CSAWGGTGLYNEQFF
TRBJ2-3 - TRBD2 TRBV19 TGTGCCAGTACCCCCGGACGGGCTAGCGGACGCACAGATACGCAGTATTTT CASTPGRASGRTDTQYF
TRBJ1-2 - TRBD1 TRBV4-1 TGCGCCAGCAGCCCCGGGACAGGGGGAACTAACTATGGCTACACCTTC CASSPGTGGTNYGYTF
TRBJ2-7 - TRBD2 TRBV6-5 TGTGCCAGCACTAGCGGGAGGGCTTACGAGCAGTACTTC CASTSGRAYEQYF
TRBJ2-7 once TRBD2 TRBV5-4 TGTGCCAGCAGCCTTGAAAACGGCGGGAGAAGGGAGCAGTACTTC CASSLENGGRREQYF
TRBJ1-1 - - TRBV5-1 TGCGCCAGCACTTCGGCAGGGCTTGAAGCTTTCTTT CASTSAGLEAFF
TRBJ1-2 - TRBD1 TRBV5-6 TGTGCCAGCAGCTTGCCTCTTGACAGGGGCGGCTATGGCTACACCTTC CASSLPLDRGGYGYTF
TRBJ2-1 few TRBD1 TRBV19 TGTGCCAGTAGTCTGGGACAGGGAACCTACAATGAGCAGTTCTTC CASSLGQGTYNEQFF
TRBJ2-7 - TRBD1 TRBV2 TGTGCCAGCAGGGTAGACCGGACAGGGGCTTACGAGCAGTACTTC CASRVDRTGAYEQYF
TRBJ1-2 - TRBD1 TRBV19 TGTGCCAGTAGCACCGGGACAGGGGGCAACTATGGCTACACCTTC CASSTGTGGNYGYTF
TRBJ2-5 - TRBD1 TRBV28 TGTGCCAGCAGACGCGGGACAGGGAAGGGAGAGACCCAGTACTTC CASRRGTGKGETQYF
TRBJ2-7 - TRBD2 TRBV7-6 TGTGCCAGCAGCTTTCACCCTAAGGTAGCGGGGACCTCCTACGAGCAGTACTTC CASSFHPKVAGTSYEQYF
TRBJ1-2 medium-sized - TRBV28 TGTGCCAGCAGTTTCGGCGGGGATGGCTACACCTTC CASSFGGDGYTF
TRBJ2-7 - TRBD1 TRBV5-1 TGCGCCAGCAGTTGGGACAGTGGCTACGAGCAGTACTTC CASSWDSGYEQYF
TRBJ1-4 - - TRBV18 TGTGCCAGCTCACCCAGGGGCGAAAAACTGTTTTTT CASSPRGEKLFF
TRBJ1-1 few - TRBV25-1 TGTGCCAGCAACGCAGGGGCCACTGAAGCTTTCTTT CASNAGATEAFF
TRBJ2-1 - TRBD2 TRBV6-1 TGTGCCAGCAGTGAAGCGCTAACTAGCGACAATGAGCAGTTCTTC CASSEALTSDNEQFF
TRBJ1-5 - TRBD1 TRBV19 TGTGCCAGCAGGACAGGGTCAAATCAGCCCCAGCATTTT CASRTGSNQPQHF
TRBJ1-2 once - TRBV7-2 TGTGCCAGCAGCGAGGGCCTGGGAACGGCTAACTATGGCTACACCTTC CASSEGLGTANYGYTF
TRBJ1-4 - - TRBV6-1 TGTGCCAGCAGTGAAGCGGGACGGGGGAATGAAAAACTGTTTTTT CASSEAGRGNEKLFF
TRBJ2-1 - TRBD2 TRBV7-2 TGTGCCAGCAGTTCAGCAGGGACTAGCCCGAGGGGGCAGTTCTTC CASSSAGTSPRGQFF
TRBJ1-1 - - TRBV28 TGTGCCAGCAGTTTAGTCACCTTCGGAACACAGGCTTTCTTT CASSLVTFGTQAFF
TRBJ2-7 few - TRBV10-3 TGTGCCATCAGTGAGTCGGAGGGCCTCACTGGGAACGAGCAGTACTTC CAISESEGLTGNEQYF
TRBJ1-6 few TRBD1 TRBV9 TGTGCCAGCAGCGGGAAGGGACAGGGGGATTCACCCCTCCACTTT CASSGKGQGDSPLHF
TRBJ2-5 - - TRBV5-8 TGTGCCAGCAGCTTGGCCAGGGATTACCAAGAGACCCAGTACTTC CASSLARDYQETQYF